The clone carrying this TCR beta chain appeared a single time. Its matching antigen is unknown. At one end, the junction sequence differs from germline, possibly due to a read error. Aged roughly 6 to 90, donors were systemically healthy Caucasians from Russia. This record belongs to a study of blood T cells in healthy people across ages. It was with a sample-barcoded 5' primer and a J-beta primer mix that a second PCR of roughly 7 to 12 cycles was run. Each cDNA molecule carried a tag from a template-switch adaptor that contained 12 random nucleotides. TCRdb itself ran the 5' RACE reads through MiXCR, one entry per CDR3 protein. In the table there are some 1 million distinct CDR3 sequences, around 45% of which are singletons. Germline V CDR1 and CDR2: ENHRY, SYGVKD. CDR3 length: 13 amino acids. Points from the study as a whole: As age increased, TCR beta diversity per million T cells fell in a roughly linear fashion. Both naive CD4+ cell counts and diversity were greater in long-lived donors than in aged donors.

The receptor was isolated from a woman in her sixties in good health. The chain is built from TRBV10-3 and TRBJ2-1; weak D call: TRBD1 (5 bases). Sequences were obtained from blood. CDR3 residues: CVISAGFRNEQFF. DNA of the CDR3: TGTGTCATCAGTGCAGGGTTCAGGAATGAGCAGTTCTTC.